This entry describes one T cell receptor (beta chain). Antigen unknown. The same CDR3 arises from other DNA sequences in this sample as well. The data stem from a study of shared clonotypes between healthy human individuals. General study results and limits: Only blood samples were collected, and tissue repertoires likely differ. Clonotypes which were not shared had lower generation probabilities than clonotypes that all four donors shared.

Per germline, CDR1 ENHRY and CDR2 SYGVKD. The ends were cut back, 3 bases at V and 2 bases at J, with 13 bases in the middle. The length of the CDR3 is 15 residues. At the deep level, the assay was run. Every immunoSEQ plate was one replicate of a subset's evenly spread DNA. The data were produced by immunoSEQ multiplex PCR, yet TCRdb's version contains in-frame clones alone and is incomplete. The table lists some 2.1 million clones, roughly 94% of them singletons. The sequenced sample was naive CD4+ T cells sorted from blood. Subset indicated: CD45RA+ positively selected. The V call is TRBV10-3, the J call TRBJ2-5; D is perhaps TRBD2 (5 bases). The receptor's source is a young man in good health. The CDR3 here is CAISELAGGQETQYF. The CDR3 bases are TGTGCCATCAGTGAACTGGCAGGAGGACAAGAGACCCAGTACTTC.